Sequencing of this T cell receptor (beta chain) was carried out in a study of T cell repertoires in cytomegalovirus infection. TCRdb processed the reads anew with MiXCR; each CDR3 protein has one entry. The table shows 250,000 to 350,000 distinct CDR3 sequences, with more than 20% occurring only once. General observations from the study: There were HLA-C-restricted CMV-specific TCR beta clonotypes dominating the ex vivo response.

With respect to this clonotype: What it binds is unknown.

The J segment lost 4 bases and the V segment lost 0 bases, leaving 6 bases of the junction unmatched. Germline CDR1 and CDR2: DFQATT and SNEGSKA (reference sequence). The CDR3 sequence is 16 residues long. The rearrangement links TRBV20-1 to TRBJ2-4; 10 bases fit TRBD2. Source material: PBMCs. The sequence came from a human donor in good health (CMV status not recorded). Some clones in this sample may be carry-over from other donors' samples. The CDR3: CSARDPLTSGKNIQYF. For the CDR3, the DNA is TGCAGTGCTAGAGATCCCTTGACTAGCGGGAAAAACATTCAGTACTTC.